These T cell receptor beta chains were read from a single sample in a study of shared clonotypes between healthy human individuals. Assay: immunoSEQ multiplex PCR; the TCRdb copy retains only in-frame clones and omits some. The sample consists of hundreds of thousands of clones, around 92% of them appearing once. The specimen was naive CD8+ T cells sorted from blood. The receptors stem from a man aged 25-45 years in good health. CDR3s include the opening cysteine and the closing phenylalanine or tryptophan. The D gene is left open where the match is weak. Not all rows give a size; the values are once, few, many and, for expanded clones, a class.

TRBJ2-7	NA	17	NA	TRBV18	CASSPPPGGTETYEQYF	TGTGCCAGCTCACCCCCTCCGGGGGGGACAGAAACCTACGAGCAGTACTTC
TRBJ2-1	NA	16	TRBD2	TRBV11-2	CASSWGLAGGHNEQFF	TGTGCCAGCAGCTGGGGACTAGCGGGAGGGCACAATGAGCAGTTCTTC
TRBJ1-5	NA	14	TRBD1	TRBV13	CASSMGQPNQPQHF	TGTGCCAGCAGCATGGGACAGCCTAATCAGCCCCAGCATTTT
TRBJ2-5	NA	15	TRBD1	TRBV28	CASSQVQGARETQYF	TGTGCCAGCAGCCAGGTACAGGGGGCGCGGGAGACCCAGTACTTC
TRBJ2-2	NA	14	NA	TRBV6-4	CASSMRENTGELFF	TGTGCCAGCAGTATGCGGGAGAACACCGGGGAGCTGTTTTTT
TRBJ2-7	once	14	TRBD1	TRBV11-1	CASSQGQGLYEQYF	TGTGCCAGCAGCCAAGGACAGGGGCTCTACGAGCAGTACTTC
TRBJ2-2	NA	17	TRBD1	TRBV4-3	CASSQDDTGAFTGELFF	TGCGCCAGCAGCCAAGATGATACAGGGGCCTTCACCGGGGAGCTGTTTTTT
TRBJ2-1	NA	15	NA	TRBV28	CASSLSSTGYNEQFF	TGTGCCAGCAGTTTATCCTCCACAGGTTACAATGAGCAGTTCTTC
TRBJ2-1	NA	11	NA	TRBV25-1	CASTYGDEQFF	TGTGCCAGCACGTATGGGGATGAGCAGTTCTTC
TRBJ2-6	NA	18	NA	TRBV28	CASTPPLGGPTGANVLTF	TGTGCCAGCACTCCCCCACTGGGCGGACCGACTGGGGCCAACGTCCTGACTTTC
TRBJ2-1	NA	12	NA	TRBV30	CAWSVPGPLQFF	TGTGCCTGGAGTGTACCGGGCCCGCTCCAGTTCTTC
TRBJ2-1	few	15	TRBD2	TRBV6-4	CASSDGTSGINEQFF	TGTGCCAGCAGTGACGGGACTAGCGGGATCAATGAGCAGTTCTTC
TRBJ1-2	NA	15	NA	TRBV4-2	CASSQHTPANYGYTF	TGTGCCAGCAGCCAACATACCCCCGCTAACTATGGCTACACCTTC
TRBJ2-1	NA	20	TRBD2	TRBV7-6	CASSPDANEIWTSGRAWQFF	TGTGCCAGCAGCCCAGACGCTAACGAGATATGGACTAGCGGGAGGGCCTGGCAGTTCTTC
TRBJ2-3	NA	16	NA	TRBV29-1	CSVHPAQGPSTDTQYF	TGCAGCGTTCACCCCGCACAGGGTCCCAGCACAGATACGCAGTATTTT
TRBJ2-1	NA	17	TRBD2	TRBV7-2	CASSPGTSGRPYNEQFF	TGTGCCAGCAGCCCAGGGACTAGCGGGAGACCCTACAATGAGCAGTTCTTC
TRBJ1-4	NA	14	TRBD1	TRBV28	CASSAGTGPWKLFF	TGTGCCAGCAGCGCCGGGACAGGGCCCTGGAAACTGTTTTTT
TRBJ2-7	NA	14	NA	TRBV5-6	CASSLGLPSDEQYF	TGTGCCAGCAGCCTTGGACTCCCGTCGGACGAGCAGTACTTC
TRBJ2-3	NA	20	TRBD2	TRBV7-6	CASSSNGGSGSLGGGDTQYF	TGTGCCAGCAGCTCGAATGGCGGTAGCGGGAGTTTGGGTGGCGGGGATACGCAGTATTTT
TRBJ2-1	NA	15	TRBD2	TRBV11-3	CASSLRTSGYNEQFF	TGTGCCAGCAGCCTAAGGACTAGCGGTTACAATGAGCAGTTCTTC
TRBJ2-3	NA	17	NA	TRBV7-9	CASSPPYSSDSTDTQYF	TGTGCCAGCAGCCCTCCGTACTCCAGCGACAGCACAGATACGCAGTATTTT
TRBJ2-3	NA	15	TRBD2	TRBV7-9	CASSRLAGGPDTQYF	TGTGCCAGCAGCCGACTAGCGGGAGGGCCAGATACGCAGTATTTT
TRBJ2-2	NA	14	NA	TRBV10-3	CAISESPGIGELFF	TGTGCCATCAGTGAGTCGCCGGGGATCGGGGAGCTGTTTTTT
TRBJ2-7	NA	14	NA	TRBV29-1	CSVEIAHETYEQYF	TGCAGCGTTGAAATTGCGCACGAAACCTACGAGCAGTACTTC
TRBJ1-2	NA	16	NA	TRBV11-1	CASSQIPPTDNYGYTF	TGTGCCAGCAGCCAAATCCCCCCTACGGACAACTATGGCTACACCTTC
TRBJ1-2	NA	13	NA	TRBV4-1	CASSQVGGDGYTF	TGCGCCAGCAGCCAAGTGGGGGGAGATGGCTACACCTTC
TRBJ1-1	NA	12	NA	TRBV11-2	CASSPYGLDAFF	TGTGCCAGCAGCCCCTACGGCCTCGACGCTTTCTTT
TRBJ1-5	NA	18	NA	TRBV28	CASSPWGRTDYSNQPQHF	TGTGCCAGCAGTCCATGGGGGAGGACAGATTATAGCAATCAGCCCCAGCATTTT
TRBJ1-4	NA	15	NA	TRBV2	CASSEEWRLNEKLFF	TGTGCCAGCAGTGAAGAGTGGCGGCTCAATGAAAAACTGTTTTTT
TRBJ2-1	NA	15	TRBD2	TRBV9	CASSVGLAEYNEQFF	TGTGCCAGCAGCGTAGGACTAGCCGAATACAATGAGCAGTTCTTC
TRBJ2-3	NA	20	TRBD2	TRBV5-4	CASSSEGAGGGVGATDTQYF	TGTGCCAGCAGCTCAGAAGGGGCGGGAGGGGGAGTCGGAGCGACAGATACGCAGTATTTT
TRBJ1-1	NA	13	NA	TRBV5-1	CASSLGRNLEAFF	TGCGCCAGCAGCTTGGGTAGGAACTTAGAAGCTTTCTTT